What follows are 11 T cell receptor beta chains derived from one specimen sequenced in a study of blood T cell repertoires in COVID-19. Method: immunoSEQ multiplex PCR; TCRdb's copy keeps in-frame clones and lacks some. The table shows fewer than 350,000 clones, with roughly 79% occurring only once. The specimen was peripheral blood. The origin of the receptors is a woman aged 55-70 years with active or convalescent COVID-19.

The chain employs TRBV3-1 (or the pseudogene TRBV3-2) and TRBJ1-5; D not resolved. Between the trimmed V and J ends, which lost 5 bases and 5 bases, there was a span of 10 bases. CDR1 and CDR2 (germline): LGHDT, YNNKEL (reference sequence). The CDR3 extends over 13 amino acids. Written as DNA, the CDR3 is TGTGCCAGCAGCGCCCATCGCGATCAGCCCCAGCATTTT. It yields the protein CASSAHRDQPQHF.

DNA for the CDR3: TGTGCCAGCCATGGGTGGAGAAGGGGAAGTGAAAAACTGTTTTTT. Protein sequence: CASHGWRRGSEKLFF. This chain connects TRBV28 to TRBJ1-4; D is possibly TRBD1 (5 bases). This CDR3 contains 15 residues. Trimming removed 8 bases at V and 7 bases at J, with 20 bases between. The germline gives CDR1 MDHEN, CDR2 SYDVKM.

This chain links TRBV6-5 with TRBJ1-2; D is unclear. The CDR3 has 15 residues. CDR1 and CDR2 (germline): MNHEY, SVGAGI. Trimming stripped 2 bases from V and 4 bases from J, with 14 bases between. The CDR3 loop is CASSYRGTIAYGYTF. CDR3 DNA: TGTGCCAGCAGTTACCGGGGAACCATAGCCTATGGCTACACCTTC.

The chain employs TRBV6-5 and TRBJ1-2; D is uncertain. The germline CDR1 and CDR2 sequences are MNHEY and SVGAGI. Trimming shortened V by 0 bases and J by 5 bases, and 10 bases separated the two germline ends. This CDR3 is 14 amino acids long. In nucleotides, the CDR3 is TGTGCCAGCAGTTACTCGATCGACATGTATGGCTACACCTTC. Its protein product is CASSYSIDMYGYTF.

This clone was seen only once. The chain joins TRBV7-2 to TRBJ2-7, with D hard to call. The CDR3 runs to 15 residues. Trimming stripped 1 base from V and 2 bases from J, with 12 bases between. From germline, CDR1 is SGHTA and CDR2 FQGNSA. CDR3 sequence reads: CASSLDSMNTYEQYF. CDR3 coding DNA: TGTGCCAGCAGCTTAGACTCCATGAATACCTACGAGCAGTACTTC.

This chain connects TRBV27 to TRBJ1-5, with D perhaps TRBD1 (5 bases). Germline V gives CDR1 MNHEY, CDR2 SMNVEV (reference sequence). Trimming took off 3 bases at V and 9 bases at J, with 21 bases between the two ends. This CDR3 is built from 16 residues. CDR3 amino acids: CASSFRSGGSRLPQHF. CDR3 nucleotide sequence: TGTGCCAGCAGTTTTAGGTCGGGGGGAAGTCGGCTGCCCCAGCATTTT.

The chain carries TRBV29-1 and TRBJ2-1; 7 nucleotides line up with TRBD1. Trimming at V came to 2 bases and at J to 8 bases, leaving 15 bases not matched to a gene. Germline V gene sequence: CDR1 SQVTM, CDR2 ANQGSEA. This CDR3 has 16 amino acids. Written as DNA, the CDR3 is TGCAGCGTTGAACACACAGGGGTCCAAGGGAGCGATGAGCAGTTCTTC. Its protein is CSVEHTGVQGSDEQFF.

CDR3 loop: CASSLGQGEQPQHF. CDR3 nucleotides: TGCGCCAGCAGCTTGGGGCAGGGCGAACAGCCCCAGCATTTT. The chain uses TRBV5-1 and TRBJ1-5, with D maybe TRBD1 (5 bases). Germline assignment: CDR1 SGHRS and CDR2 YFSETQ. The CDR3 totals 14 residues. Trimming shortened V by 0 bases and J by 7 bases, and 11 bases separated the two germline ends.

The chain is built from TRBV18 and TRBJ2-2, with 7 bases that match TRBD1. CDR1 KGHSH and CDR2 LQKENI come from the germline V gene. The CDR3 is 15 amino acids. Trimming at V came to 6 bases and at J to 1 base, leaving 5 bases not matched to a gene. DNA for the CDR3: TGTGCCAGCTCCCTCGGACAGGAGAACACCGGGGAGCTGTTTTTT. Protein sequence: CASSLGQENTGELFF.

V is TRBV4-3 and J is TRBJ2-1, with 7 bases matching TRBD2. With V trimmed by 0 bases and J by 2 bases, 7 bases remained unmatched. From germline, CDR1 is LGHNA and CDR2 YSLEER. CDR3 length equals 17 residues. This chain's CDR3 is CASSQDRSGLAYNEQFF. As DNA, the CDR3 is TGCGCCAGCAGCCAAGATCGATCCGGACTAGCCTACAATGAGCAGTTCTTC.

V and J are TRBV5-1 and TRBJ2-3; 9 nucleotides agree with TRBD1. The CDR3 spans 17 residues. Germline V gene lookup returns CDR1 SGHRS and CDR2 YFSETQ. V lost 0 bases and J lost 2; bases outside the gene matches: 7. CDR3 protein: CASSLAGTGPLTDTQYF. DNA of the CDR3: TGCGCCAGCAGCTTGGCCGGGACAGGGCCACTCACAGATACGCAGTATTTT.